This TCR beta chain was recovered during a study of blood T cell repertoires in COVID-19. Overall study context: The United States, Italy and Spain were the sources of the acute and convalescent COVID-19 samples.

As processed by the authors: It was from reference gene primer amplification that nucleated cell counts were estimated. Libraries were prepared by immunoSEQ multiplex PCR; TCRdb keeps only in-frame clonotypes and omits some of them. The V and J calls and clone size were taken over from that table, and D and trimming were inferred from the DNA. This sample has about 71,000 clones, with less than 95% found just once. The receptor was isolated from a young woman with acute or convalescent COVID-19. Sequenced: peripheral blood.

CDR3 sequence: CASSERGTGTYEQYF. In DNA, the CDR3 is TGTGCCAGCAGTGAGAGAGGGACAGGCACCTACGAGCAGTACTTC. The chain is built from TRBV6-1 and TRBJ2-7, with 8 bases identical to TRBD1. The CDR3 length is 15 residues. Trimming cost V 3 bases and J 2 bases; bases outside gene matches: 6. CDR1 is MNHNS and CDR2 is SASEGT in the germline V gene.